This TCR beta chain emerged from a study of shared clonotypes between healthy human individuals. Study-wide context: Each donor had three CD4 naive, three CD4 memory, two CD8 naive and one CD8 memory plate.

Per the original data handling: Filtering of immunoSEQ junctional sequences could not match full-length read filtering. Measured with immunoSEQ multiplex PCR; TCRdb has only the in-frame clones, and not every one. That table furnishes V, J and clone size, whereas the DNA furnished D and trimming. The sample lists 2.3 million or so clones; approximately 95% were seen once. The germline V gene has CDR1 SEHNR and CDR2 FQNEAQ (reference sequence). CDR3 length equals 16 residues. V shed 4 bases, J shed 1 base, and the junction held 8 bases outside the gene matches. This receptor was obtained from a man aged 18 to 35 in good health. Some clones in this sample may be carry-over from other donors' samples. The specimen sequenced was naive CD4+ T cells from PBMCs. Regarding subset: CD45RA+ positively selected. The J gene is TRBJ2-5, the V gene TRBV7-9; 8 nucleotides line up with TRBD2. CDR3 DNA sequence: TGTGCCAGCAGCTCTAGGGGACTAGGGACCCAAGAGACCCAGTACTTC. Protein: CASSSRGLGTQETQYF.